This entry features one T cell receptor (beta chain) sequence. These data belong to a study of spatial heterogeneity in lung cancer. Across the whole study: Detected sequences consistently included more beta-chain ones than alpha-chain ones.

Specified time point: sample taken at primary tumor resection. Extraction of whole RNA from tumor, nontumor lung or frozen PBMC preceded unsorted sequencing. The donors were approximately 70 patients with non-small cell lung cancer that was early-stage and untreated. Every molecule of TCR cDNA had its own unique molecular identifier. TCRdb re-derived calls from the 5' RACE reads in MiXCR, one entry per CDR3 protein. The sample lists 40,000 to 55,000 distinct CDR3 sequences; approximately 15% were seen once. The germline gives CDR1 MDHEN, CDR2 SYDVKM. Trimming removed 2 bases from V and 0 bases from J, with 12 bases in between. This CDR3 contains 16 residues.

The genes are TRBV28 and TRBJ2-3, with D hard to call. The source was PBMCs, collected at surgery. The sequence came from a male donor with early-stage non-small cell lung cancer. CDR3 bases: TGTGCCAGCAGTTTAAGGCCGACGCTAAGCACAGATACGCAGTATTTT. This codes for CASSLRPTLSTDTQYF.